Listed here is a single T cell receptor (beta chain). J was trimmed by 5 bases and V by 5 bases; bases with no gene match: 8. Germline CDR1 and CDR2: SGHTA and FQGTGA. The length of the CDR3 is 15 residues. Sequenced by immunoSEQ multiplex PCR; TCRdb stores in-frame clones only, minus some. The sample lists 81,000 or so clones; 90% to 95% were seen once. This sample is part of a study of T cell changes during pregnancy in multiple sclerosis. V gene TRBV7-3 combines with J gene TRBJ2-7; the match to TRBD1 covers 11 bases. The clonotype comes from a female donor in good health, serving as a control in a pregnancy study. Some clones in this sample may be carry-over from other donors' samples. The material was PBMCs, obtained in the first trimester of pregnancy. CDR3 residues: CASSPGTGGFNEQYF. The CDR3 bases are TGTGCCAGCAGCCCAGGGACAGGGGGTTTCAACGAGCAGTACTTC.